Each of the 24 T cell receptor beta chains below was sequenced from the same sample in a study of cytomegalovirus exposure and HLA in healthy donors. The primer mix had 60 Vbeta and 13 Jbeta primers. Sequencing was performed with immunoSEQ multiplex PCR; in TCRdb, only in-frame clones are kept and a portion is missing. The table records 85,000 to 100,000 clones, around 77% of them present only once. The sequencing sample was made of PBMCs. The source of these receptors is a man aged 40-50 years in good health and CMV-seronegative.

The V call is TRBV6-1, the J call TRBJ2-7; D is ambiguous. Germline CDR1 and CDR2: MNHNS and SASEGT. Trimming took 0 bases from V and 4 from J, leaving 7 bases between them. The CDR3 runs to 13 residues. CDR3: CASSEAPSYEQYF. The CDR3 region has the DNA TGTGCCAGCAGTGAAGCGCCCAGTTACGAGCAGTACTTC.

In nucleotides, the CDR3 is TGTGCCAGCAGCAGGGGGACAGGGGCAACTGAAGCTTTCTTT. It encodes CASSRGTGATEAFF. The genes are TRBV5-4 and TRBJ1-1; 10 nucleotides agree with TRBD1. CDR1 and CDR2 from the germline V gene are SGHNT and YYREEE (reference sequence). The CDR3 covers 14 residues. Germline trimming cut 4 bases from V and 5 bases from J; bases unmatched to any gene: 5.

There are a few counts of this clone. V usage is TRBV29-1 and J usage is TRBJ2-7; 10 bases match TRBD2. The germline V gene has CDR1 SQVTM and CDR2 ANQGSEA. Trimming removed 2 bases from V and 0 bases from J; junction bases left unmatched: 1. This CDR3 has 14 residues. The chain's CDR3 is CSVEPSGSSYEQYF. CDR3 sequence (DNA): TGCAGCGTTGAACCTAGCGGGAGCTCCTACGAGCAGTACTTC.

The V gene is TRBV30, the J gene TRBJ1-5; 7 bases match TRBD1. The CDR3 length is 14 residues. V dropped 5 bases and J dropped 10; count of bases not matched to a gene: 14. Germline V gives CDR1 GTSNPN, CDR2 SVGIG (reference sequence). As DNA, the CDR3 is TGTGCCTGGGGAAGACAGGGATCATCAGCCCCCCAGCATTTT. Protein: CAWGRQGSSAPQHF.

The rearrangement uses TRBV27 and TRBJ1-1, with 7 bases lining up with TRBD1. J gave up 1 base and V 5 bases, and 7 bases lay outside the gene matches. The CDR3 covers 15 residues. Germline lookup yields CDR1 MNHEY and CDR2 SMNVEV (reference sequence). The chain's CDR3 is CASSKNRGGNTEAFF. CDR3 bases: TGTGCCAGCAGTAAGAACAGGGGAGGGAACACTGAAGCTTTCTTT.

The CDR3 region is CASSFRNTEAFF. DNA for the CDR3: TGTGCCAGCAGTTTCAGGAACACTGAAGCTTTCTTT. The rearrangement joins TRBV2 to TRBJ1-1, with D unclear. Between the trimmed V and J ends, which lost 5 bases and 1 base, there was a span of 5 bases. The CDR3 loop spans 12 amino acids. The germline CDR1 and CDR2 sequences are SNHLY and FYNNEI.

This clone came up a few times. The J gene is TRBJ2-3, the V gene TRBV6-4, with TRBD2 identical over 11 bases. Germline trimming cut 6 bases from V and 1 base from J; bases unmatched to any gene: 3. Germline V gives CDR1 MRHNA, CDR2 SNTAGT. This CDR3 has 15 amino acids. This chain's CDR3 is CASSPLAGGTDTQYF. The CDR3 DNA follows: TGTGCCAGCAGCCCACTAGCGGGAGGCACAGATACGCAGTATTTT.

This chain uses TRBV7-8 with TRBJ2-1, with 13 nucleotides matching TRBD2. Germline V gene sequence: CDR1 SGHVS, CDR2 FQNEAQ. Unmatched junction bases numbered 4, after V lost 5 bases and J lost 6 bases. The CDR3 totals 15 residues. CDR3 residues: CASSPRLAGGNEQFF. CDR3 coding DNA: TGTGCCAGCAGCCCAAGACTAGCGGGGGGCAATGAGCAGTTCTTC.

This sequence joins TRBV15 and TRBJ2-5, with TRBD2 matching over 10 bases. Losses at the gene ends were 0 bases for V and 11 bases for J; bases not matched to a gene: 12. CDR1 and CDR2 from the germline V gene are LNHNV and YYDKDF (reference sequence). This CDR3 is 16 amino acids long. The CDR3 is CATSRDLAGVMREQYF. The CDR3, as DNA: TGTGCCACCAGCAGAGATCTAGCGGGAGTGATGAGAGAGCAGTACTTC.

This clone was recorded once. The gene calls are TRBV28 and TRBJ2-1; 9 bases fit TRBD1. The germline V gene has CDR1 MDHEN and CDR2 SYDVKM. Losses at the gene ends were 5 bases for V and 6 bases for J; bases not matched to a gene: 8. CDR3 length: 15 residues. The CDR3 bases are TGTGCCAGCAGTACCGTGGGACAGGGTATCAATGAGCAGTTCTTC. Translation gives CASSTVGQGINEQFF.

This sequence joins TRBV29-1 and TRBJ2-1, with 14 bases identical to TRBD2. The germline CDR1 and CDR2 sequences are SQVTM and ANQGSEA. V dropped 5 bases and J dropped 0; count of bases not matched to a gene: 9. The CDR3 consists of 18 residues. CDR3 sequence reads: CSVTGGLAGDSSYNEQFF. CDR3 bases: TGCAGCGTTACAGGGGGACTAGCGGGAGATAGCTCCTACAATGAGCAGTTCTTC.

This clone was seen only a few times. The gene calls are TRBV6-1 and TRBJ1-3; D remains ambiguous. This CDR3 contains 14 residues. CDR1 and CDR2 (germline): MNHNS, SASEGT. V was shortened by 6 bases and J by 0 bases, with 9 bases between the two germline ends. CDR3 nucleotides: TGTGCCAGCAGGACCGGGGTCTCTGGAAACACCATATATTTT. Encoded protein: CASRTGVSGNTIYF.

V usage is TRBV6-1 and J usage is TRBJ2-7; a weak D match, TRBD1 (6 bases). This CDR3 has 13 residues. Germline V gene lookup returns CDR1 MNHNS and CDR2 SASEGT. The ends were cut back, 9 bases at V and 5 bases at J, with 17 bases in the middle. This CDR3 is CASLDSGHHEQYF. The DNA of the CDR3 is TGTGCCAGTTTGGACTCGGGACATCACGAGCAGTACTTC.

This clone was detected a few times. CDR3: CASRGQHQETQYF. CDR3 bases: TGTGCCAGCAGAGGACAGCACCAAGAGACCCAGTACTTC. The rearrangement joins TRBV6-1 to TRBJ2-5; possibly TRBD1 for D (6 bases). The V and J ends lost 6 bases and 0 bases respectively, with 8 bases between them. The CDR3 runs to 13 residues. CDR1 is MNHNS, CDR2 SASEGT, per germline.

This clone appeared a single time. This sequence joins TRBV7-2 and TRBJ1-6, with D hard to call. Germline V gene data show CDR1 as SGHTA and CDR2 as FQGNSA. There are 12 residues in the CDR3. With 8 bases removed from V and 5 bases from J, the gap between germline ends came to 7 bases. The DNA of the CDR3 is TGTGCCAGCCACAGAAATAATTCACCCCTCCACTTT. It specifies CASHRNNSPLHF. The full variable domain, completed using reference TRBV7-2 and TRBJ1-6, is GAGVSQSPSNKVTEKGKDVELRCDPISGHTALYWYRQSLGQGLEFLIYFQGNSAPDKSGLPSDRFSAERTGGSVSTLTIQRTQQEDSAVYLCASHRNNSPLHFGNGTRLTVT.

The chain carries TRBV5-1 and TRBJ1-2, with no clear D. Germline V gene data show CDR1 as SGHRS and CDR2 as YFSETQ. V gave up 4 bases and J gave up 5 bases, with 12 bases separating them. The length of the CDR3 is 13 residues. The DNA for the CDR3 is TGCGCCAGCAGCCCCGACGGCGGATATGGCTACACCTTC. As protein: CASSPDGGYGYTF.

The chain uses TRBV6-1 and TRBJ1-5; no definite D call. V was shortened by 3 bases and J by 4 bases, with 10 bases between the two germline ends. The germline gives CDR1 MNHNS, CDR2 SASEGT. The CDR3 runs to 14 residues. The CDR3 spells CASSDGRSNQPQHF. Here the CDR3 DNA reads TGTGCCAGCAGTGACGGCAGGTCTAATCAGCCCCAGCATTTT.

This rearrangement joins TRBV4-2 to TRBJ1-2; TRBD1 is a possible D gene (6 bases). Germline CDR1 and CDR2: LGHNA and YNFKEQ. Trimming removed 4 bases at V and 6 bases at J, with 21 bases between. This CDR3 contains 16 residues. CDR3 amino acids: CASSPSADRRPDGYTF. CDR3 nucleotides: TGTGCCAGCAGCCCCTCTGCCGACAGGCGGCCAGATGGCTACACCTTC.

This chain uses TRBV7-6 with TRBJ2-1; 12 nucleotides agree with TRBD2. The CDR3 runs 15 residues. V gave up 4 bases and J gave up 10 bases; unmatched junction bases: 8. Germline-derived CDR1 and CDR2 are SGHVS and FNYEAQ. CDR3 sequence (DNA): TGTGCCAGCAGCTCGGAAGGACTAGCGGGGACAGAGCAGTTCTTC. Its protein product is CASSSEGLAGTEQFF.

The CDR3 is CASSWGTGGSTDTQYF. The CDR3 nucleotides read TGTGCCAGCAGCTGGGGGACAGGGGGAAGCACAGATACGCAGTATTTT. This chain joins TRBV5-8 and TRBJ2-3; TRBD1 agrees at 11 bases. Germline V gene data show CDR1 as SGHTS and CDR2 as YDEGEE. The CDR3 totals 16 residues. The ends lost 3 bases at V and 0 bases at J; junction bases unmatched: 3. The full variable domain, in which reference TRBV5-8 and TRBJ2-3 provide the parts outside the CDR3, is EAGVTQSPTHLIKTRGQQATLRCSPISGHTSVYWYQQALGLGLQFLLWYDEGEERNRGNFPPRFSGRQFPNYSSELNVNALELEDSALYLCASSWGTGGSTDTQYFGPGTRLTVL.

The chain combines TRBV5-4 with TRBJ2-5; D is possibly TRBD1 (6 bases). CDR1 and CDR2 (germline): SGHNT, YYREEE (reference sequence). V was trimmed by 7 bases and J by 1 base, leaving 11 bases between them. CDR3 length: 13 amino acids. The CDR3 DNA follows: TGTGCCAGCGGTGGACAGCTCCAAGAGACCCAGTACTTC. It is translated as CASGGQLQETQYF. The full variable domain, with the rest looked up from reference TRBV5-4 and TRBJ2-5, is ETGVTQSPTHLIKTRGQQVTLRCSSQSGHNTVSWYQQALGQGPQFIFQYYREEENGRGNFPPRFSGLQFPNYSSELNVNALELDDSALYLCASGGQLQETQYFGPGTRLLVL.

The chain carries TRBV5-6 and TRBJ2-4, with 10 positions matching TRBD2. The CDR3 covers 15 residues. The germline V gene encodes CDR1 SGHDT and CDR2 YYEEEE. V dropped 3 bases and J dropped 6; count of bases not matched to a gene: 6. The CDR3 nucleotides read TGTGCCAGCAGCTCGCTAGCGGGAGACGTAAACATTCAGTACTTC. It specifies CASSSLAGDVNIQYF.

The V and J genes are TRBV29-1 and TRBJ1-4; no reliable D call. The germline V and J ends were trimmed by 2 bases and 9 bases, with 7 bases remaining between them. Germline V gene data show CDR1 as SQVTM and CDR2 as ANQGSEA. The CDR3 spans 11 residues. In DNA, the CDR3 is TGCAGCGTTGAACGGGGAAAAAAACTGTTTTTT. As protein: CSVERGKKLFF.

This clone was counted only a few times. The gene calls are TRBV10-1 and TRBJ2-7, with TRBD2 matching over 10 bases. V gave up 2 bases and J gave up 6 bases; unmatched junction bases: 4. CDR3 size: 14 residues. Germline values: CDR1 WNHNN, CDR2 SYGVQD (reference sequence). CDR3 bases: TGCGCCAGCAGTGAGAGCGGGAGGGCCGGCGAGCAGTACTTC. It is translated as CASSESGRAGEQYF.